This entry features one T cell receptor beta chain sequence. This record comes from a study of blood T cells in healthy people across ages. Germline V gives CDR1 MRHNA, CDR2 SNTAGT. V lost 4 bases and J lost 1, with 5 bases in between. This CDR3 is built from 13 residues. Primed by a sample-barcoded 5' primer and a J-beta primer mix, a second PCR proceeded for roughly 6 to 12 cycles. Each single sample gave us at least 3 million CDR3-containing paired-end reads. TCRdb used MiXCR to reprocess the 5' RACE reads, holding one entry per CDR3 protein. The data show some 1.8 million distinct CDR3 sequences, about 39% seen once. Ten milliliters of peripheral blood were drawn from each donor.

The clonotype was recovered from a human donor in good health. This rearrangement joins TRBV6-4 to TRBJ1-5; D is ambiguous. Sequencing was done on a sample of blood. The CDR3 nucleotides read TGTGCCAGCAGTGCACACAGCAATCAGCCCCAGCATTTT. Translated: CASSAHSNQPQHF.